This T cell receptor (beta chain) was identified in a study of blood T cell repertoires in COVID-19. Overall study: Researchers got acute and convalescent COVID-19 samples from the United States, Italy and Spain. PBMCs, B-cell-depleted T cells, or T cells provided the cDNA or gDNA that made up the material.

Seattle's cohort entered during active infection and was followed longitudinally. Under the authors' procedure: Amplification of reference gene primers was used by the study to estimate nucleated cell counts. Measured with immunoSEQ multiplex PCR; TCRdb has only the in-frame clones, and not every one. The V and J calls and clone size are taken from that table; D and trimming were inferred from the DNA. The table includes a few hundred thousand clones, 70% to 85% detected once. The receptor's source is a human donor with COVID-19, enrolled during active disease. The donor label of this sample is uncertain. Sequenced sample: peripheral blood.

CDR3 in DNA: TGTGCCAGCAGCCCACCACCTCAGCGAGCGGGAGGGCGAGGCGAGCAGTACTTC. Residues: CASSPPPQRAGGRGEQYF. The chain recombines TRBV7-9 with TRBJ2-7; 10 bases align to TRBD2. CDR1 and CDR2 from the germline V gene are SEHNR and FQNEAQ (reference sequence). This CDR3 comprises 18 residues. V shed 5 bases, J shed 6 bases, and the junction held 19 bases outside the gene matches.